The clone carrying this TCR beta chain was seen many times. Its antigen is not identified. Stored at -80 C, 2 million PBMCs were the source of the unsorted libraries. This sample is drawn from a study of neurological immune-mediated disorders. Study results and caveats: None of the CDR3 amino acid sequences in expanded clones turned up in more than one subject, which points to private repertoires in all groups.

A single run covered 15-18 subjects with over 200 million TCR-beta sequences. MiXCR was run by TCRdb on the 5' RACE reads, yielding one entry per CDR3 protein. The sample includes about 120,000 distinct CDR3 sequences, roughly 3.2% seen only once; the top ten take around 1.4%. The V end lost 2 bases, the J end lost 0 bases, and 16 bases lay between the germline ends. The CDR3 consists of 17 residues. Germline values: CDR1 MNHEY, CDR2 SVGEGT. The sequence was obtained from a woman between 25 and 40 years old with multiple sclerosis. Input material: PBMCs. The rearrangement joins TRBV6-2 or TRBV6-3 to TRBJ1-2; weak D call: TRBD1 (6 bases). The CDR3, as DNA: TGTGCCAGCAGTTACCGCAGGGGCGTCTCGGCTAACTATGGCTACACCTTC. It codes for CASSYRRGVSANYGYTF.